This T cell receptor (beta chain) is from a study of CD8 T cells in ankylosing spondylitis. MiXCR, run by TCRdb on the 5' RACE reads, gives a single entry per CDR3 protein. The table includes about 300,000 distinct CDR3 sequences, around 10% detected once. Germline values: CDR1 SEHNR, CDR2 FQNEAQ (reference sequence). This CDR3 has 14 residues. V dropped 5 bases and J dropped 0 bases, with 10 bases sitting between them. General study results and limits: The clones that were linked to disease were reported to be significantly enriched in matched synovial fluid samples from ankylosing spondylitis patients. A motif of eight or nine highly homologous TCR beta variants was seen as apparently characteristic of ankylosing spondylitis blood. CD8+ cells made up the disease-linked clones, which were relatively rare in peripheral blood.

This clonotype appeared many times. The target antigen is unknown. Sequenced sample: blood, either unsorted or a sorted T cell fraction (not recorded which). This TCR was recovered from a female donor with ankylosing spondylitis or in good health (not recorded which). The chain is built from TRBV7-9 and TRBJ1-1; TRBD1 might be the D (5 bases). CDR3 protein: CASSNRYMNTEAFF. The CDR3 DNA reads TGTGCCAGCAGCAACAGGTATATGAACACTGAAGCTTTCTTT.